One and the same sample provided the 29 T cell receptor beta chains below, sequenced in a study of T cells after yellow fever vaccination. TCRdb called the 5' RACE reads again in MiXCR, with one record for every CDR3 protein. The profile shows under 600,000 distinct CDR3 sequences, around a fifth of them singletons. Source: PBMCs, taken roughly 20 days after the first yellow fever vaccination. The receptors shown here come from a man between 18 and 35 years old who received the YFV17D yellow fever vaccine.

In this sample, this clonotype turned up a few times. This chain uses TRBV5-1 with TRBJ2-3; possibly TRBD1 for D (6 bases). Per the germline V gene, CDR1 is SGHRS and CDR2 is YFSETQ. The V end was cut by 0 bases, the J end by 6 bases, with 11 bases between. There are 14 residues in the CDR3. CDR3 amino acids: CASSLGGLADTQYF. CDR3 bases: TGCGCCAGCAGCTTGGGGGGGCTTGCGGATACGCAGTATTTT.

The rearrangement joins TRBV6-1 to TRBJ2-3; D tentatively fits TRBD1 or TRBD2 (5 bases each). This CDR3 spans 15 amino acids. Germline assignment: CDR1 MNHNS and CDR2 SASEGT. V was cut by 0 bases and J by 4 bases, with 11 bases left in between. CDR3 sequence (DNA): TGTGCCAGCAGTGAAGCTATGGGGGTGGCAGATACGCAGTATTTT. Encoded protein: CASSEAMGVADTQYF.

There are many counts of this clonotype. The genes are TRBV9 and TRBJ2-1; TRBD2 aligns across 8 bases. Losses at the gene ends were 4 bases for V and 4 bases for J; bases not matched to a gene: 7. This CDR3 comprises 15 residues. Germline V gene sequence: CDR1 SGDLS, CDR2 YYNGEE. CDR3 nucleotide sequence: TGTGCCAGCAGCACCGGGGGGGTGCCGTACAATGAGCAGTTCTTC. Amino acid sequence: CASSTGGVPYNEQFF.

The chain combines TRBV19 with TRBJ1-2; D call uncertain. This CDR3 comprises 15 residues. Deletions cut 3 bases from V and 5 bases from J, with 16 bases between. CDR1 and CDR2 from the germline V gene are LNHDA and SQIVND (reference sequence). Written as DNA, the CDR3 is TGTGCCAGTAGTATCACGGGCGGACGGATATATGGCTACACCTTC. Amino acids: CASSITGGRIYGYTF.

This chain uses TRBV5-1 with TRBJ1-2; tentative D call: TRBD1 (6 bases). Germline V gene data show CDR1 as SGHRS and CDR2 as YFSETQ. Trimming removed 4 bases at V and 2 bases at J, with 12 bases between. There are 14 residues in the CDR3. CDR3 DNA sequence: TGCGCCAGCAGCCTGCGAGGACAGAACTATGGCTACACCTTC. Amino acids: CASSLRGQNYGYTF.

A few counts support this clonotype. V and J are TRBV20-1 and TRBJ2-5; the D call may be TRBD1 or TRBD2 (5 bases each). Trimming took 6 bases from V and 0 from J, leaving 20 bases between them. Per the germline V gene, CDR1 is DFQATT and CDR2 is SNEGSKA (reference sequence). CDR3 length equals 16 residues. The DNA of the CDR3 is TGCAGTGCCCCGAGGGGTGGCCGGCTCTACCAAGAGACCCAGTACTTC. Translating it yields CSAPRGGRLYQETQYF.

The chain employs TRBV20-1 and TRBJ2-7; TRBD1 is a possible D gene (6 bases). V was pared by 3 bases and J by 0 bases, with 15 bases between. The CDR3 spans 15 residues. Germline-derived CDR1 and CDR2 are DFQATT and SNEGSKA (reference sequence). This CDR3 reads CSASSPGAGSYEQYV. CDR3 in DNA: TGCAGTGCTAGCTCCCCAGGGGCCGGCTCCTACGAGCAGTACGTC.

The rearrangement uses TRBV5-1 and TRBJ2-2, with unresolved D. The CDR3 has 14 residues. Germline CDR1 reads SGHRS; CDR2 reads YFSETQ. The V gene lost 4 bases and the J gene lost 1 base, with 8 bases spanning the gap. The CDR3 DNA reads TGCGCCAGCAGCCCGATTTTGAACACCGGGGAGCTGTTTTTT. Amino acids: CASSPILNTGELFF.

This clonotype was picked up a small number of times. The chain couples TRBV18 to TRBJ2-5, with 7 bases matching TRBD2. CDR1 is KGHSH and CDR2 is LQKENI in the germline V gene. The V gene end was trimmed by 3 bases and the J gene end by 4 bases; junction bases not matched to a gene: 5. The CDR3 has 14 amino acids. Here the CDR3 reads CASSPDGGRETQYF. In DNA form, the CDR3 reads TGTGCCAGCTCACCGGACGGCGGGAGAGAGACCCAGTACTTC.

The chain has TRBV4-2 and TRBJ1-2, with TRBD1 identical over 9 bases. Germline V CDR1 and CDR2: LGHNA, YNFKEQ. Trimming cost V 0 bases and J 6 bases; bases outside gene matches: 8. The CDR3 totals 16 residues. This CDR3 reads CASSQDWDRVRDGYTF. DNA of the CDR3: TGTGCCAGCAGCCAAGATTGGGACAGGGTGAGGGATGGCTACACCTTC.

In its sample, this clonotype was seen a few times. CDR3 loop: CASSLAGTAVVEEQYF. CDR3 in DNA: TGTGCCAGCAGCTTGGCCGGGACAGCGGTCGTAGAGGAGCAGTACTTC. This chain links TRBV5-6 with TRBJ2-7, with TRBD1 matching 7 bases. Trimming cost V 0 bases and J 7 bases; bases outside gene matches: 13. CDR3 length equals 16 residues. CDR1 and CDR2 from the germline V gene are SGHDT and YYEEEE.

The J gene is TRBJ1-1, the V gene TRBV20-1, with D maybe TRBD1 (5 bases). The CDR3 sequence is 14 residues long. Germline V gene data show CDR1 as DFQATT and CDR2 as SNEGSKA (reference sequence). The V and J ends lost 4 bases and 5 bases respectively, with 17 bases between them. The CDR3 bases are TGCAGTGCTATACGGGGGGGGAGGAAGACTGAAGCTTTCTTT. Translating gives CSAIRGGRKTEAFF.

The CDR3 loop is CASSFPRQTSNQPQHF. The CDR3 nucleotides read TGTGCCAGCAGCTTTCCTCGGCAGACTAGCAATCAGCCCCAGCATTTT. The rearrangement links TRBV5-8 to TRBJ1-5, with no clear D. The V end lost 2 bases, the J end lost 0 bases, and 12 bases lay between the germline ends. The length of the CDR3 is 16 residues. Looked up from germline, CDR1 is SGHTS and CDR2 is YDEGEE.

The sample holds many counts of this clonotype. The CDR3 DNA reads as TGTGCCAGCAGCTTAGCGGGTACTAATGAAAAACTGTTTTTT. This sequence encodes CASSLAGTNEKLFF. The chain joins TRBV5-4 to TRBJ1-4; D unclear. Germline assignment: CDR1 SGHNT and CDR2 YYREEE (reference sequence). This CDR3 spans 14 amino acids. The V end was cut by 2 bases, the J end by 2 bases, with 7 bases between.

The rearrangement links TRBV27 to TRBJ2-2; 12 bases map to TRBD2. Looked up from germline, CDR1 is MNHEY and CDR2 is SMNVEV (reference sequence). Unmatched junction bases numbered 3, after V lost 5 bases and J lost 8 bases. This CDR3 is built from 14 residues. CDR3 sequence reads: CASSRLAGVGELFF. The CDR3 DNA is TGTGCCAGCAGTCGACTAGCGGGGGTGGGGGAGCTGTTTTTT.

This clonotype appeared a few times. The V gene is TRBV4-1, the J gene TRBJ2-7; a weak D match, TRBD1 (5 bases). Germline-derived CDR1 and CDR2 are MGHRA and YSYEKL. The CDR3 is made up of 13 amino acids. Trimming shortened V by 0 bases and J by 3 bases, and 6 bases separated the two germline ends. This CDR3 reads CASSQETGYEQYV. CDR3 DNA sequence: TGCGCCAGCAGCCAAGAAACAGGCTACGAGCAGTACGTC.

Comment on this clonotype: Germline is not matched at one junction end, which may reflect a read error. The J gene is TRBJ1-4, the V gene TRBV7-2, with D maybe TRBD1 (5 bases). This CDR3 has 13 amino acids. CDR1 and CDR2 from the germline V gene are SGHTA and FQGNSA. In DNA form, the CDR3 reads TGTGCCAGCAGCGGGGACCTGAATGGAAAACTGTTTTTT. This encodes CASSGDLNGKLFF.

The V gene is TRBV6-2 or TRBV6-3, the J gene TRBJ2-5, with 8 nucleotides matching TRBD1. The CDR3 sequence is 12 residues long. CDR1 and CDR2 from the germline V gene are MNHEY and SVGEGT. The V and J ends lost 10 bases and 4 bases, in that order; junction bases with no gene match: 5. In nucleotides, the CDR3 is TGTGCCACCAGGGGGCTGAGAGAGACCCAGTACTTC. Residues: CATRGLRETQYF.

This clonotype was recorded a few times. This chain links TRBV7-3 with TRBJ2-2; D is unresolved. The length of the CDR3 is 19 residues. Trimming stripped 5 bases from V and 0 bases from J, with 22 bases between. Germline lookup yields CDR1 SGHTA and CDR2 FQGTGA. The CDR3 nucleotides are TGTGCCAGCAGCCAGAATGGTCCCCTAGGGCCGCCGAACACCGGGGAGCTGTTTTTT. Protein product: CASSQNGPLGPPNTGELFF.

The gene calls are TRBV10-3 and TRBJ2-3, with D hard to call. The germline gives CDR1 ENHRY, CDR2 SYGVKD. V dropped 6 bases and J dropped 3 bases, with 7 bases sitting between them. CDR3 length: 12 residues. The CDR3 DNA reads TGTGCCATCAGGGATTGGACAGATACGCAGTATTTT. It specifies CAIRDWTDTQYF.

The chain links TRBV5-1 to TRBJ2-3; perhaps D is TRBD1 or TRBD2 (6 bases each). V was pared by 6 bases and J by 1 base, with 12 bases between. CDR1 SGHRS and CDR2 YFSETQ come from the germline V gene. The CDR3 extends over 14 amino acids. CDR3 amino acids: CASTRRGGTDTQYF. In nucleotides, the CDR3 is TGCGCCAGCACCCGAAGGGGGGGCACAGATACGCAGTATTTT.

This clonotype was counted many times. The chain combines TRBV7-8 with TRBJ2-7, with TRBD1 identical over 11 bases. Losses at the gene ends were 5 bases for V and 1 base for J; bases not matched to a gene: 10. This CDR3 spans 17 amino acids. In germline, CDR1 is SGHVS, CDR2 FQNEAQ. CDR3 sequence reads: CASSRNQGTGGSYEQYV. The CDR3 region has the DNA TGTGCCAGCAGCCGGAATCAAGGGACAGGGGGGTCCTACGAGCAGTACGTC.

The genes are TRBV28 and TRBJ2-5; D is unclear. CDR1 and CDR2 (germline): MDHEN, SYDVKM. This CDR3 contains 14 residues. V shed 6 bases and J shed 3 bases, with 14 bases lying between them. For the CDR3, the DNA is TGTGCCAGCAGCCATACCCCCCCAAAAGAGACCCAGTACTTC. It is translated as CASSHTPPKETQYF.

The chain has TRBV5-1 and TRBJ1-2; possibly TRBD1 for D (5 bases). The V gene's germline CDR1 is SGHRS and CDR2 YFSETQ. The ends were cut back, 6 bases at V and 7 bases at J, with 16 bases in the middle. CDR3 length: 13 residues. The CDR3 protein is CASNGDFGGGYTF. The CDR3, as DNA: TGCGCCAGCAACGGGGACTTCGGAGGTGGCTACACCTTC. The full variable domain, with the rest looked up from reference TRBV5-1 and TRBJ1-2, is KAGVTQTPRYLIKTRGQQVTLSCSPISGHRSVSWYQQTPGQGLQFLFEYFSETQRNKGNFPGRFSGRQFSNSRSEMNVSTLELGDSALYLCASNGDFGGGYTFGSGTRLTVV.

About this clonotype itself: The junction differs from germline at one of its ends, possibly a read error. The gene calls are TRBV5-5 and TRBJ1-6; no firm D call. The CDR3 consists of 14 residues. Germline V gene sequence: CDR1 SGHKS, CDR2 YYEKEE (reference sequence). CDR3 bases: TGTGCCAGCAGCTTGCGGGCAAGGGATTCACCCCTCGACTTT. This translates into CASSLRARDSPLDF. The full variable domain, rest sourced from reference TRBV5-5 and TRBJ1-6, is DAGVTQSPTHLIKTRGQQVTLRCSPISGHKSVSWYQQVLGQGPQFIFQYYEKEERGRGNFPDRFSARQFPNYSSELNVNALLLGDSALYLCASSLRARDSPLDFGNGTRLTVT.

The table lists this clonotype with a few counts. The chain recombines TRBV4-1 with TRBJ1-2; TRBD1 is a possible D gene (5 bases). Trimming left V 0 bases short and J 3 bases short, with 14 bases between. This CDR3 has 16 residues. The germline V gene has CDR1 MGHRA and CDR2 YSYEKL. In DNA form, the CDR3 reads TGCGCCAGCAGCCAAGATCAGGGTGGCAGTCACTATGGCTACACCTTC. This codes for CASSQDQGGSHYGYTF.

The chain combines TRBV27 with TRBJ2-1, with 8 bases matching TRBD1. This CDR3 region has 16 residues. Germline V gene lookup returns CDR1 MNHEY and CDR2 SMNVEV (reference sequence). With 3 bases clipped from V and 4 bases from J, the junction kept 8 bases outside the gene matches. The DNA for the CDR3 is TGTGCCAGCAGTTTTCTGGGACAGGCCTCGTACAATGAGCAGTTCTTC. This translates into CASSFLGQASYNEQFF.

Only a few counts were recorded for this clonotype. V is TRBV20-1 and J is TRBJ2-3; D not resolved. Germline V gene lookup returns CDR1 DFQATT and CDR2 SNEGSKA (reference sequence). The CDR3 extends over 15 amino acids. V lost 6 bases, J lost 2 bases, and 18 bases lay in between. The CDR3 DNA reads TGCAGTGCCCCTTTTTCAGGATTTTTCACAGATACGCAGTATTTT. This codes for CSAPFSGFFTDTQYF.

This clonotype was detected only a few times. The chain is built from TRBV4-3 and TRBJ2-7; no firm D call. The CDR3 has 14 residues. Trimming shortened V by 0 bases and J by 3 bases, and 9 bases separated the two germline ends. Germline V lookup: CDR1 LGHNA, CDR2 YSLEER. The CDR3 DNA reads TGCGCCAGCAGCCAAGATTACGGAATCTACGAGCAGTACTTC. Translation: CASSQDYGIYEQYF.